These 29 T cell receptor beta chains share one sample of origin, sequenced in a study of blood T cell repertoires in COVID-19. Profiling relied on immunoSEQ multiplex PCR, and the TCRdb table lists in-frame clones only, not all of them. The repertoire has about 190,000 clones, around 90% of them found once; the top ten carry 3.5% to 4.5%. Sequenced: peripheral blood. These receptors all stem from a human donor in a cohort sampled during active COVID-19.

The CDR3 spells CASSQDGLALGELFF. DNA of the CDR3: TGTGCCAGCAGCCAAGATGGGCTAGCCCTAGGGGAGCTGTTTTTT. The chain links TRBV3-1 (or the pseudogene TRBV3-2) to TRBJ2-2; D is possibly TRBD2 (5 bases). With 0 bases removed from V and 8 bases from J, the gap between germline ends came to 13 bases. The CDR3 has 15 amino acids. CDR1 is LGHDT, CDR2 YNNKEL, per germline (reference sequence).

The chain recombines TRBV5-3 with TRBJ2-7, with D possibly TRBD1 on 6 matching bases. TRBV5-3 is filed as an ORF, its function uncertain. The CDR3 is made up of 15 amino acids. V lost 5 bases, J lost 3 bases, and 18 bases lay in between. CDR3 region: CARRRGNREYYEQYF. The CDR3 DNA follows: TGTGCCAGAAGAAGGGGGAACAGAGAATACTACGAGCAGTACTTC.

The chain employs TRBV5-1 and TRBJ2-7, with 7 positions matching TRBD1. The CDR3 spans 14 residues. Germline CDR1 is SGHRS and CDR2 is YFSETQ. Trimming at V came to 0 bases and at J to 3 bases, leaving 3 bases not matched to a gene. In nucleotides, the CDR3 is TGCGCCAGCAGCTTGGGGACAGGAAACTACGAGCAGTACTTC. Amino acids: CASSLGTGNYEQYF.

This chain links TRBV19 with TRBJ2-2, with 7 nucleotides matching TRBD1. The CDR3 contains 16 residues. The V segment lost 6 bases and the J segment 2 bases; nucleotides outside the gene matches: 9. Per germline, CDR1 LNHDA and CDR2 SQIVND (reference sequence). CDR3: CASRGSGTVNTGELFF. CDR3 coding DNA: TGTGCCAGTAGGGGATCCGGGACAGTTAACACCGGGGAGCTGTTTTTT.

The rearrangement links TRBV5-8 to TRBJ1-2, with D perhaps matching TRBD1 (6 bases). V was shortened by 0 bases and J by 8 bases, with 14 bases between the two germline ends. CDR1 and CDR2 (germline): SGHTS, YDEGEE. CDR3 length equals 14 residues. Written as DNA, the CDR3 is TGTGCCAGCAGCTTGGAGCCCAGGGGATTGGGCTACACCTTC. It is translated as CASSLEPRGLGYTF.

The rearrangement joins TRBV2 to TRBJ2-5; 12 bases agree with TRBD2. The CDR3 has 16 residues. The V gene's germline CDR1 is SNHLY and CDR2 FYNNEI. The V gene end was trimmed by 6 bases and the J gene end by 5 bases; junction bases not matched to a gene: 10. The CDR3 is CASRAGTSGWVETQYF. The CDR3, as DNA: TGTGCCAGCAGGGCCGGGACTAGCGGGTGGGTTGAGACCCAGTACTTC.

The CDR3 coding sequence is TGCGCCAGCAGCCCCCTATCGGGACAGCTGTCCTATGGCTACACCTTC. Translated: CASSPLSGQLSYGYTF. This sequence joins TRBV4-1 and TRBJ1-2; 7 bases align to TRBD1. With V trimmed by 4 bases and J by 4 bases, 12 bases remained unmatched. The germline CDR1 and CDR2 sequences are MGHRA and YSYEKL. The CDR3 runs 16 residues.

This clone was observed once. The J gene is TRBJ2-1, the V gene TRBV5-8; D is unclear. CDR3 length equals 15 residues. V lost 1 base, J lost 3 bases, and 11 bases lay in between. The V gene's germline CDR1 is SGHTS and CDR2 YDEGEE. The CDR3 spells CASSLRSSYYNEQFF. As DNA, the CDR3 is TGTGCCAGCAGCTTGCGGTCCTCGTACTACAATGAGCAGTTCTTC.

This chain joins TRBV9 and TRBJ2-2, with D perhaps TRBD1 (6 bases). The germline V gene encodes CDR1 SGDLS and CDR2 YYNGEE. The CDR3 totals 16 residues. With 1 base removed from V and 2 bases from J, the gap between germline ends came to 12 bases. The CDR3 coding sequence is TGTGCCAGCAGCGTACGGCAGGACAGTAACACCGGGGAGCTGTTTTTT. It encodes CASSVRQDSNTGELFF.

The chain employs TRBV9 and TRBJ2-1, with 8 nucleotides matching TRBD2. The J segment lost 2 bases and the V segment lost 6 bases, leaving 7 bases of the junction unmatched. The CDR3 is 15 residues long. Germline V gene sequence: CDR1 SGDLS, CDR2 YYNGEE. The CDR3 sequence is CASNPSGGAYNEQFF. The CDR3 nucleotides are TGTGCCAGCAACCCCTCCGGGGGGGCCTACAATGAGCAGTTCTTC.

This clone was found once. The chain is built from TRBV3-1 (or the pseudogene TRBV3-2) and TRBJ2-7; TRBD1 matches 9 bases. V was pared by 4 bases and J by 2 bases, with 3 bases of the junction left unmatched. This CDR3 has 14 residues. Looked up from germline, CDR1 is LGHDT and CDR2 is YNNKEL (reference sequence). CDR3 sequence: CASSRTGATYEQYF. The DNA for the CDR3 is TGTGCCAGCAGCCGGACAGGGGCGACCTACGAGCAGTACTTC.

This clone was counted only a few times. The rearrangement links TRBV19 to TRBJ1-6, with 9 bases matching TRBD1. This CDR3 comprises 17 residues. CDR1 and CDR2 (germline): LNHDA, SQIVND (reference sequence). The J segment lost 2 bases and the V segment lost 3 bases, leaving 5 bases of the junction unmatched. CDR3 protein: CASSIYGTGTYNSPLHF. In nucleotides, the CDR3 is TGTGCCAGTAGTATCTACGGGACAGGGACCTATAATTCACCCCTCCACTTT. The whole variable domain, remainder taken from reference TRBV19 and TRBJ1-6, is DGGITQSPKYLFRKEGQNVTLSCEQNLNHDAMYWYRQDPGQGLRLIYYSQIVNDFQKGDIAEGYSVSREKKESFPLTVTSAQKNPTAFYLCASSIYGTGTYNSPLHFGNGTRLTVT.

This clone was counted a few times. CDR3 bases: TGTGCCAGCAGCTTGGCCGGGGAGGGGTTTTCCAATCAGCCCCAGCATTTT. Its protein product is CASSLAGEGFSNQPQHF. The chain recombines TRBV7-9 with TRBJ1-5, with a weak D call TRBD1 (5 bases). V was clipped by 3 bases and J by 3 bases, with 18 bases between them. Germline V gene sequence: CDR1 SEHNR, CDR2 FQNEAQ (reference sequence). This CDR3 contains 17 residues. The full variable domain, its missing parts supplied by reference TRBV7-9 and TRBJ1-5, is DTGVSQNPRHKITKRGQNVTFRCDPISEHNRLYWYRQTLGQGPEFLTYFQNEAQLEKSRLLSDRFSAERPKGSFSTLEIQRTEQGDSAMYLCASSLAGEGFSNQPQHFGDGTRLSIL.

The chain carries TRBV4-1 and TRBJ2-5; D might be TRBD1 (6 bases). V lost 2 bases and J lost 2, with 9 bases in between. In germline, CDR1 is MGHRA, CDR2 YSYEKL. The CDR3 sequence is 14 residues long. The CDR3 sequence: CASSQQGSQETQYF. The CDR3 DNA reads TGCGCCAGCAGCCAACAGGGGTCGCAAGAGACCCAGTACTTC.

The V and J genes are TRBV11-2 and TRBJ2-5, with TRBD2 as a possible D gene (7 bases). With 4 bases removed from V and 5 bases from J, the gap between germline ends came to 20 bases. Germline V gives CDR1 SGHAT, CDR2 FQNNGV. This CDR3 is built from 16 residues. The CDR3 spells CASSSTTGRGYETQYF. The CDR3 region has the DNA TGTGCCAGCAGCTCCACCACTGGGAGGGGGTATGAGACCCAGTACTTC.

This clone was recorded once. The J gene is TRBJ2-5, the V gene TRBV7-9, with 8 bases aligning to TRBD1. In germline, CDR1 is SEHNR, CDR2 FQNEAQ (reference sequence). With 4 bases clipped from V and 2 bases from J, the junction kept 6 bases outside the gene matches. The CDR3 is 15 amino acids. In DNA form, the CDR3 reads TGTGCCAGCAGCTCCTACCGGGACAGGCAAGAGACCCAGTACTTC. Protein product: CASSSYRDRQETQYF.

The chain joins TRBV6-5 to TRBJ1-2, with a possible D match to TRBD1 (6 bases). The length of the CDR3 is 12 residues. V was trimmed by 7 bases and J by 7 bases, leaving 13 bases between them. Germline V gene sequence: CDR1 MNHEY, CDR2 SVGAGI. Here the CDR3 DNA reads TGTGCCAGCACCCCCAACAGGGTTGGCTACACCTTC. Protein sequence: CASTPNRVGYTF.

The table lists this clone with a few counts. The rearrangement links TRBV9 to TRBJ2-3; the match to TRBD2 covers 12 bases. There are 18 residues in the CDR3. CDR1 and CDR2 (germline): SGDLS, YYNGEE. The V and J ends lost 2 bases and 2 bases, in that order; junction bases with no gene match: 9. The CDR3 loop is CASSVALASGGDTDTQYF. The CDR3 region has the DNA TGTGCCAGCAGCGTGGCTCTGGCTAGCGGGGGGGACACAGATACGCAGTATTTT.

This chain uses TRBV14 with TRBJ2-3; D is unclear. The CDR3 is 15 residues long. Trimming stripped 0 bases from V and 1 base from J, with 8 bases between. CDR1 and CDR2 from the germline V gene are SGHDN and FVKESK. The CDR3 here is CASSQDTVRTDTQYF. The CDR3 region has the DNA TGTGCCAGCAGCCAAGATACTGTTCGCACAGATACGCAGTATTTT.

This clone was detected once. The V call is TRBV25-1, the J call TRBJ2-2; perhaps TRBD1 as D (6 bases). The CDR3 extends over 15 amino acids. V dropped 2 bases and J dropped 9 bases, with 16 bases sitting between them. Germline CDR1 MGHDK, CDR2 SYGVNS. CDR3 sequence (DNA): TGTGCCAGCAGTGAAACAGGGCAGATGGGCCGGGAGCTGTTTTTT. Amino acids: CASSETGQMGRELFF.

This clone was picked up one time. The CDR3 DNA follows: TGTGCCAGCAGTGAAGTGGGGGGGCAGCCCCAGCATTTT. The encoded protein is CASSEVGGQPQHF. The chain combines TRBV2 with TRBJ1-5, with a weak D call TRBD1 (5 bases). The CDR3 spans 13 residues. Germline V gives CDR1 SNHLY, CDR2 FYNNEI. V was trimmed by 1 base and J by 7 bases, leaving 8 bases between them.

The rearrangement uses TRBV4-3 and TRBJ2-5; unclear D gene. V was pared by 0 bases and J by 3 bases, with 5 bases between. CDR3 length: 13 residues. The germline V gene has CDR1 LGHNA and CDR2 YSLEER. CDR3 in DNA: TGCGCCAGCAGCCAAGATATAAAAGAGACCCAGTACTTC. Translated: CASSQDIKETQYF.

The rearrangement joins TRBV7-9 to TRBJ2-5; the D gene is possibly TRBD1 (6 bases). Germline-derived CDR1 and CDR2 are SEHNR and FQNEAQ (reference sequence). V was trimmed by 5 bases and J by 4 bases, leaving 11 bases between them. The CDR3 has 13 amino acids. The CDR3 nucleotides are TGTGCCAGCAGCCCCAGGGGCGGAGAGACCCAGTACTTC. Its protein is CASSPRGGETQYF. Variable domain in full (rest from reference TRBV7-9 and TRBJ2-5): DTGVSQNPRHKITKRGQNVTFRCDPISEHNRLYWYRQTLGQGPEFLTYFQNEAQLEKSRLLSDRFSAERPKGSFSTLEIQRTEQGDSAMYLCASSPRGGETQYFGPGTRLLVL.

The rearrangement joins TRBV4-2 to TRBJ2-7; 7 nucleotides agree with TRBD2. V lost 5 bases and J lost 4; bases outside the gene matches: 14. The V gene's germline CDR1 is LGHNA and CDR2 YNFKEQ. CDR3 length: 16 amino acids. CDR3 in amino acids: CASSSRSPSGGYEQYF. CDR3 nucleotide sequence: TGTGCCAGCAGCTCAAGGTCCCCCTCCGGGGGGTACGAGCAGTACTTC.

The CDR3 sequence: CASTGTIAPTGELFF. DNA of the CDR3: TGTGCCTCGACCGGGACTATAGCCCCCACCGGGGAGCTGTTTTTT. The J gene is TRBJ2-2, the V gene TRBV30; 7 bases map to TRBD2. CDR3 length: 15 residues. Germline CDR1 reads GTSNPN; CDR2 reads SVGIG (reference sequence). Trimming removed 7 bases from V and 4 bases from J; junction bases left unmatched: 12.

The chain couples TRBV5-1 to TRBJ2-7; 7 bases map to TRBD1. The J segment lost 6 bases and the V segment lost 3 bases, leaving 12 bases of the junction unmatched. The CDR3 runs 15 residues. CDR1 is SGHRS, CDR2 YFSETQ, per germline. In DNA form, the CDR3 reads TGCGCCAGCAGCTGGAGCAGGGGGTCTACTGGCGAGCAGTACTTC. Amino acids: CASSWSRGSTGEQYF.

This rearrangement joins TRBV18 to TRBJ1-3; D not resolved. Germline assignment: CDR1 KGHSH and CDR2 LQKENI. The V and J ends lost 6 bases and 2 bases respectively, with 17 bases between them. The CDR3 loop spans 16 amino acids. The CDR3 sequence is CASSPGFGSTGNTIYF. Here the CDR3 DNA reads TGTGCCAGCTCGCCGGGGTTCGGTTCCACTGGAAACACCATATATTTT.

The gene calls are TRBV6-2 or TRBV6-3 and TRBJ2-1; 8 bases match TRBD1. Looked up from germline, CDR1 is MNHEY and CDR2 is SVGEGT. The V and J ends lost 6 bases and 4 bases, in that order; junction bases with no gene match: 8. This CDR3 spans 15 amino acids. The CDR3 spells CASSRGQAPYNEQFF. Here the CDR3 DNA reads TGTGCCAGCAGCAGGGGACAGGCCCCTTACAATGAGCAGTTCTTC.

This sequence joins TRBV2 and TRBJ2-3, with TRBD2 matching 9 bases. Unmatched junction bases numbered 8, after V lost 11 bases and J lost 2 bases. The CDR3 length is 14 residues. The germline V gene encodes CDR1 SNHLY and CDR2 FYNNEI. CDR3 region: CASVRTSATDTQYF. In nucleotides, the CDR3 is TGTGCCTCCGTGAGGACTAGCGCCACAGATACGCAGTATTTT.